This T cell receptor beta chain was documented in a study of early T cells in non-severe SARS-CoV-2 infection. CDR3 length: 15 residues. V was pared by 4 bases and J by 5 bases, with 8 bases of the junction left unmatched. Germline values: CDR1 SGDLS, CDR2 YYNGEE. TCRdb re-derived calls from the 5' RACE reads in MiXCR, one entry per CDR3 protein. Of 90,000 to 130,000 distinct CDR3 sequences in the sample, roughly 13% were seen once. This rearrangement joins TRBV9 to TRBJ1-4; 7 bases align to TRBD1. This receptor was identified in an adult who was a healthcare worker with PCR-confirmed SARS-CoV-2 infection or an uninfected control (not recorded which). Source: whole blood, taken at baseline. The CDR3 coding sequence is TGTGCCAGCAGCCCAAACGACAGGGCGAATGAAAAACTGTTTTTT. Protein: CASSPNDRANEKLFF. Using reference TRBV9 and TRBJ1-4 for the parts outside the CDR3, the full variable domain is DSGVTQTPKHLITATGQRVTLRCSPRSGDLSVYWYQQSLDQGLQFLIQYYNGEERAKGNILERFSAQQFPDLHSELNLSSLELGDSALYFCASSPNDRANEKLFFGSGTQLSVL.